The 2 T cell receptor beta chains given below trace back to one sample, sequenced in a study of Tregs in tolerant kidney transplant recipients. Clones were sequenced by immunoSEQ multiplex PCR, and TCRdb holds only the in-frame ones, with some missing. In the table there are 92,000 or so clones, approximately 92% of which are singletons. Input material: CD8+ T cells from blood. These receptors were collected from a human donor in good health.

This rearrangement joins TRBV4-1 to TRBJ2-7, with 11 bases aligning to TRBD2. Germline V gene sequence: CDR1 MGHRA, CDR2 YSYEKL. This CDR3 comprises 16 residues. With V trimmed by 0 bases and J by 1 base, 2 bases remained unmatched. The CDR3, as DNA: TGCGCCAGCAGCCAAGAACTAGCGGGAGATTCCTACGAGCAGTACTTC. It specifies CASSQELAGDSYEQYF.

The rearrangement links TRBV9 to TRBJ1-2; no clear D gene. Trimming stripped 3 bases from V and 6 bases from J, with 18 bases between. In germline, CDR1 is SGDLS, CDR2 YYNGEE. This CDR3 region has 15 residues. The CDR3 DNA follows: TGTGCCAGCAGCGATGACCTGCCGTCCTACGATGGCTACACCTTC. It specifies CASSDDLPSYDGYTF.